A single TCR beta chain is shown here with its context. The CDR3 has 16 amino acids. V shed 0 bases, J shed 3 bases, and the junction held 7 bases outside the gene matches. The germline V gene has CDR1 MNHNS and CDR2 SASEGT. This record comes from a study of shared clonotypes between healthy human individuals. Measured with immunoSEQ multiplex PCR; TCRdb has only the in-frame clones, and not every one. The data show about 2.3 million clones, just under 95% seen once. The chain carries TRBV6-1 and TRBJ2-7; 8 bases line up with TRBD1. Material: naive CD4+ T cells from PBMCs. Stated subset: CD45RA+ positively selected. This sequence originates from a man between 18 and 35 years old in good health. Some clones in this sample may be carry-over from other donors' samples. The CDR3 coding sequence is TGTGCCAGCAGTGAAGCACTGCAGGGGGCTTACTACGAGCAGTACTTC. Translated: CASSEALQGAYYEQYF.